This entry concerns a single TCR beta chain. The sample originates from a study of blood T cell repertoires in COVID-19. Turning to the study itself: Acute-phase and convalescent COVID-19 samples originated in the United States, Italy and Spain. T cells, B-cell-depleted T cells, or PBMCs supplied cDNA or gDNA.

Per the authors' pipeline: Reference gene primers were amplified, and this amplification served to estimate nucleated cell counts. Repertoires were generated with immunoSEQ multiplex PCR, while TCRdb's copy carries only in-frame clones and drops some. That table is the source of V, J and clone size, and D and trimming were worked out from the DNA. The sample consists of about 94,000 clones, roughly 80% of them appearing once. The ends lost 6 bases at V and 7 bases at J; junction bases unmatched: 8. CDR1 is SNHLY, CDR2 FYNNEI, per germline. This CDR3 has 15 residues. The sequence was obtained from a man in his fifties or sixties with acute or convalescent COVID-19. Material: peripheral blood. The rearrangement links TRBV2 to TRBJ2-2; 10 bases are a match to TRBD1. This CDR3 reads CASSDPGQGVGELFF. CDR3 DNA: TGTGCCAGCAGCGACCCCGGACAGGGGGTCGGGGAGCTGTTTTTT.